This T cell receptor beta chain originates from a study of OX40 agonist ivuxolimab in advanced cancers. Whole-study context: Three patients got partial responses; one had hepatocellular carcinoma and two had cutaneous melanoma.

Findings of the study overall: At 0.1 to 3.0 mg/kg, clonal expansion of CD4+ and CD8+ blood T cells had occurred by week 6. Partial responders treated at 0.1-3.0 mg/kg exhibited clonal expansion among the lowest measured.

Clones were sequenced by immunoSEQ multiplex PCR, and TCRdb holds only the in-frame ones, with some missing. The sample yields approximately 65,000 clones, about 92% seen once. This clone was found a few times. Its antigen is not identified. The sample was CD4+ or CD8+ T cells sorted from blood, taken in a trial of the OX40 agonist ivuxolimab. The TCR originated in an adult with an advanced solid tumor such as melanoma, head and neck, liver or kidney cancer.

CDR3 in DNA: TGTGCCAGCAGCCGCCAGACTCTCTCTGGGGCCAACGTCCTGACTTTC. Its protein is CASSRQTLSGANVLTF. The genes are TRBV7-3 and TRBJ2-6; unclear D gene. This CDR3 contains 16 residues. Germline V CDR1 and CDR2: SGHTA, FQGTGA. Trimming took off 5 bases at V and 0 bases at J, with 11 bases between the two ends. Full variable domain (outside the CDR3, taken from reference TRBV7-3 and TRBJ2-6): GAGVSQTPSNKVTEKGKYVELRCDPISGHTALYWYRQSLGQGPEFLIYFQGTGAADDSGLPNDRFFAVRPEGSVSTLKIQRTERGDSAVYLCASSRQTLSGANVLTFGAGSRLTVL.